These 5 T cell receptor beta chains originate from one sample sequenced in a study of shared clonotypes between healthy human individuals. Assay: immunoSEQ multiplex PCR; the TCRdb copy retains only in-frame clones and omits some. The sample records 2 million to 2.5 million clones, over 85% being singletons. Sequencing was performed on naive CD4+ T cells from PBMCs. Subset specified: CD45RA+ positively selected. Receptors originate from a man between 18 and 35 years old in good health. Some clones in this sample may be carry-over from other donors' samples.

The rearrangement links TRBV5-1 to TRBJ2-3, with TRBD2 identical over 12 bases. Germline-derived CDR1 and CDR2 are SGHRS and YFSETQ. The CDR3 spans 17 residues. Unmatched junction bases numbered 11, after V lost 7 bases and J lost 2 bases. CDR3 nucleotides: TGCGCCAGCGGCGTAGCGACTAGCGGGAGTATCACAGATACGCAGTATTTT. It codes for CASGVATSGSITDTQYF.

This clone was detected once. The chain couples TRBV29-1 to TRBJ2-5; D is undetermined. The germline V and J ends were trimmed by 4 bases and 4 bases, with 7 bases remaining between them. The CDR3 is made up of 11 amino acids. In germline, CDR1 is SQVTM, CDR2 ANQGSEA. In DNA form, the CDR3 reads TGCAGCGTTGGAAGTGGAGAGACCCAGTACTTC. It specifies CSVGSGETQYF.

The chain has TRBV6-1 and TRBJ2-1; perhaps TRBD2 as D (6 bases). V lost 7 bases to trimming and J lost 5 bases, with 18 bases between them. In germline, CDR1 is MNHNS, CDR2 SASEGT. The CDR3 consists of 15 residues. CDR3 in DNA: TGTGCCAGCATCCCCAGCGGGTTGGGCGACAATGAGCAGTTCTTC. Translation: CASIPSGLGDNEQFF.

The CDR3 reads CASSLARGTGGLLDYGYTF. The CDR3 DNA reads as TGTGCCAGCAGCTTGGCCAGGGGGACAGGGGGCTTGCTAGACTATGGCTACACCTTC. The chain combines TRBV5-5 with TRBJ1-2, with TRBD1 matching 12 bases. CDR3 length: 19 residues. J gave up 3 bases and V 0 bases, and 12 bases lay outside the gene matches. Looked up from germline, CDR1 is SGHKS and CDR2 is YYEKEE (reference sequence).

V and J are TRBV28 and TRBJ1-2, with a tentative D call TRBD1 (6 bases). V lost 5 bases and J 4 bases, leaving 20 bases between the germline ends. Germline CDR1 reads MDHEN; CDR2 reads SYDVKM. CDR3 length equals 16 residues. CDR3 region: CASSTPLRGPGYGYTF. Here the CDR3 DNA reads TGTGCCAGCAGTACTCCTCTGCGGGGGCCCGGCTATGGCTACACCTTC.